This T cell receptor beta chain is from a study of early T cells in non-severe SARS-CoV-2 infection. Broader study findings: Comparison of clonotypes with VDJdb favored anti-spike CD8 responses while missing private and CD4 specificities.

Germline CDR1 reads SGHRS; CDR2 reads YFSETQ. V lost 0 bases, J lost 7 bases, and 14 bases lay in between. This CDR3 spans 15 amino acids. TCRdb recomputed calls from the 5' RACE reads with MiXCR, one row per CDR3 protein. The table shows roughly 80,000 distinct CDR3 sequences, with less than 20% occurring only once. This clonotype was seen more than once but under ten times. The target antigen is unknown. The sample taken for sequencing was whole blood. The genes are TRBV5-1 and TRBJ2-4; D gene ambiguous. The receptor comes from an adult who was a healthcare worker with PCR-confirmed SARS-CoV-2 infection or an uninfected control (not recorded which). The CDR3 coding sequence is TGCGCCAGCAGCTTGGCGGATAGGCGAAATAACATTCAGTACTTC. This gives the protein CASSLADRRNNIQYF.